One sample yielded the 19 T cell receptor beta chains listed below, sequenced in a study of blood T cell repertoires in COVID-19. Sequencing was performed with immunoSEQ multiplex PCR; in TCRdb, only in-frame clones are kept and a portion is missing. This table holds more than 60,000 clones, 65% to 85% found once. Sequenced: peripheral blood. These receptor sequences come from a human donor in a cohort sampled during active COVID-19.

The CDR3 nucleotides are TGTGCCAGCTCCCTAGGGGGCAGGGGGTTTGAAAAACTGTTTTTT. Amino acids: CASSLGGRGFEKLFF. V usage is TRBV2 and J usage is TRBJ1-4; the match to TRBD1 covers 7 bases. CDR1 is SNHLY and CDR2 is FYNNEI in the germline V gene. CDR3 size: 15 residues. The junction had 13 bases not matched to a gene; V was cut back by 8 bases and J by 7 bases.

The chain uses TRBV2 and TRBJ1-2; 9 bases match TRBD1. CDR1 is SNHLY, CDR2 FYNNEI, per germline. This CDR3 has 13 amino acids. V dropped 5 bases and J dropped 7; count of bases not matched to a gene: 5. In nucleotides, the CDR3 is TGTGCCAGCAGTCCGAGACAGGGGGGTGGCTACACCTTC. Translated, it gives CASSPRQGGGYTF.

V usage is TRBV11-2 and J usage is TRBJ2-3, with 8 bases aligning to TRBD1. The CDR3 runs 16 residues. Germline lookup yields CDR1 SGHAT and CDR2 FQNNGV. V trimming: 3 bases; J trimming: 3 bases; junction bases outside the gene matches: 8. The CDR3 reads CASSLTGYRGTDTQYF. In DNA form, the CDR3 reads TGTGCCAGCAGCTTGACCGGGTACAGGGGGACAGATACGCAGTATTTT. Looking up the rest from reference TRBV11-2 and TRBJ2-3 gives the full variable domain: EAGVAQSPRYKIIEKRQSVAFWCNPISGHATLYWYQQILGQGPKLLIQFQNNGVVDDSQLPKDRFSAERLKGVDSTLKIQPAKLEDSAVYLCASSLTGYRGTDTQYFGPGTRLTVL.

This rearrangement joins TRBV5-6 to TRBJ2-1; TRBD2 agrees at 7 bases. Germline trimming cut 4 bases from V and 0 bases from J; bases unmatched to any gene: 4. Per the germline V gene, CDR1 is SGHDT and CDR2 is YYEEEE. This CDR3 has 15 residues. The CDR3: CASSLRGISYNEQFF. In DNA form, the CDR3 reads TGTGCCAGCAGCCTGCGGGGGATCTCCTACAATGAGCAGTTCTTC.

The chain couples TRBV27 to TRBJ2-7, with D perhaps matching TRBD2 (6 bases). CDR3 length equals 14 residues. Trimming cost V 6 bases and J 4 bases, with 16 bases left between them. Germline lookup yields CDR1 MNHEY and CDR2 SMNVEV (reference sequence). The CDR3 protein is CASSPGAGRYEQYF. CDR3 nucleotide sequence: TGTGCCAGCAGCCCTGGGGCAGGGAGGTACGAGCAGTACTTC.

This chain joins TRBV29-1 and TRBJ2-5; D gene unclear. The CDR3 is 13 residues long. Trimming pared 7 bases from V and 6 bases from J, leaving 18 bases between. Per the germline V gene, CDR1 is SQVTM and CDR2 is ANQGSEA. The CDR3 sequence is CSADDIGPKTQYF. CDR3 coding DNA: TGCAGCGCCGATGACATTGGTCCAAAGACCCAGTACTTC.

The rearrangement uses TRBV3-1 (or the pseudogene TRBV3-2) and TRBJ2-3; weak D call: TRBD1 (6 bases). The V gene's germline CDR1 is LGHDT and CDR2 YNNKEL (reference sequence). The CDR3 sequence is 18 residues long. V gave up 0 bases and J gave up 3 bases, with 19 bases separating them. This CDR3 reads CASSQDFKRTGYTDTQYF. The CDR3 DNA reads TGTGCCAGCAGCCAAGATTTTAAAAGAACAGGGTATACAGATACGCAGTATTTT.

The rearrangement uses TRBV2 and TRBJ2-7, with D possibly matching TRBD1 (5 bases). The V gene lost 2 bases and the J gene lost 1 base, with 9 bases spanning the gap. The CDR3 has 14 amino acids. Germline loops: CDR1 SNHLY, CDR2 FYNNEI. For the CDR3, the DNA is TGTGCCAGCAGTGAAAATAGACAGTCCTACGAGCAGTACTTC. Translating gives CASSENRQSYEQYF.

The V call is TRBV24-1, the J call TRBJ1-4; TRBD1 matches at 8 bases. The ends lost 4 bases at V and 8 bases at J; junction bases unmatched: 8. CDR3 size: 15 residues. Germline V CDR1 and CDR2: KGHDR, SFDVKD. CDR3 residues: CATSDGGTGYEKLFF. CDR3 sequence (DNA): TGTGCCACCAGTGACGGCGGGACAGGTTACGAAAAACTGTTTTTT.

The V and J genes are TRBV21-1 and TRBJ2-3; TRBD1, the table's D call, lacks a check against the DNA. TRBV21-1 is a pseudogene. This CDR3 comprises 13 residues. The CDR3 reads CASSKVRGDTQYF. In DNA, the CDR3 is TGTGCCAGCAGCAAAGTTAGGGGGGATACGCAGTATTTT.

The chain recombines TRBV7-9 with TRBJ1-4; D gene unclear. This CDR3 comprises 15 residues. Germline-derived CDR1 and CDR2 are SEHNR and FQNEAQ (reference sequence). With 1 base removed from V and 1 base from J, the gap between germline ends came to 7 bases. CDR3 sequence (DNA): TGTGCCAGCAGCTTAGGTAGCGGAACTAATGAAAAACTGTTTTTT. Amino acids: CASSLGSGTNEKLFF.

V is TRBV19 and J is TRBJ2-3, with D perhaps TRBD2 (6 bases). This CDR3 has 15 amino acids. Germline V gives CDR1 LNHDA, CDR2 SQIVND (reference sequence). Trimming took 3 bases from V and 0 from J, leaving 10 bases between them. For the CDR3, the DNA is TGTGCCAGTAGTATCCTCGGGGGAAGCACAGATACGCAGTATTTT. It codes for CASSILGGSTDTQYF.

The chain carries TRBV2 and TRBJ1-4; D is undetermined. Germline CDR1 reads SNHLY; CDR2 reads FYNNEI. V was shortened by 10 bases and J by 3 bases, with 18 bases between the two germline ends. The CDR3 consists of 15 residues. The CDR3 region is CAIGRSGSANEKLFF. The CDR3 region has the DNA TGTGCCATCGGTAGGAGTGGATCGGCTAATGAAAAACTGTTTTTT.

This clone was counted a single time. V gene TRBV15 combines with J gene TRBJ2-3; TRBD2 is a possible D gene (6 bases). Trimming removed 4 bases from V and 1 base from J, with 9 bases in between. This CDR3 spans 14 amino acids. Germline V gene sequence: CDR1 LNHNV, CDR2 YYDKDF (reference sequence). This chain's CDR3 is CATSTGGGTDTQYF. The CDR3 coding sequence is TGTGCCACCAGCACTGGAGGGGGCACAGATACGCAGTATTTT.

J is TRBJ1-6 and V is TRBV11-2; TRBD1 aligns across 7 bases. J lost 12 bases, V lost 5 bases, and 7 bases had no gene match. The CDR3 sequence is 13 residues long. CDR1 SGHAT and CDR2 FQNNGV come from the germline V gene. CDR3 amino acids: CASSPRQGIPLHF. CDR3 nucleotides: TGTGCCAGCAGCCCTAGACAGGGCATACCCCTCCACTTT.

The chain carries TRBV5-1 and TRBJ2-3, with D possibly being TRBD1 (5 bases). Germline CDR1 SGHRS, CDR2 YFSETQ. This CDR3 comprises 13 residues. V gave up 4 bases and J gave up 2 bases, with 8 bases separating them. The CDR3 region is CASSRGTTDTQYF. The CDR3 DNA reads TGCGCCAGCAGCAGGGGTACCACAGATACGCAGTATTTT.

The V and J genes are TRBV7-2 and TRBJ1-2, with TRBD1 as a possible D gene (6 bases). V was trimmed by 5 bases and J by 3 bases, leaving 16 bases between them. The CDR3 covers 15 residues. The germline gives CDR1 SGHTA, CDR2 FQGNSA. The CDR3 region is CASSQRQVPDYGYTF. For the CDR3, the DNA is TGTGCCAGCAGCCAGAGACAGGTGCCCGACTATGGCTACACCTTC.

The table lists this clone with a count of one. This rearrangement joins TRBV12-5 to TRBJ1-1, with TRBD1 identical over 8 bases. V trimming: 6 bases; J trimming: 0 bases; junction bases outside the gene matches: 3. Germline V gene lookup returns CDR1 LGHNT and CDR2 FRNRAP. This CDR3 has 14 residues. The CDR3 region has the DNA TGTGCTAGTGGGAGACAGGGGATGAACACTGAAGCTTTCTTT. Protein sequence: CASGRQGMNTEAFF.

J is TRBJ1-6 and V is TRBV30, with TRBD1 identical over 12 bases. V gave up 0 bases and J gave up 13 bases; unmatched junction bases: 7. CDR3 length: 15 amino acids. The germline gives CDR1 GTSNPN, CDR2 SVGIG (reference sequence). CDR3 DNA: TGTGCCTGGAGTGTTAAGGGGACAGGGGGCGGGCCCCTCCACTTT. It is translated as CAWSVKGTGGGPLHF.